Here is one T cell receptor (beta chain) with its context. Antigen: not known. Clones were read by immunoSEQ multiplex PCR, and TCRdb kept only the in-frame ones, dropping some. The sample lists around 5,400 clones, around 80% occurring once. Germline V lookup: CDR1 SGHKS, CDR2 YYEKEE (reference sequence). J lost 6 bases, V lost 3 bases, and 8 bases had no gene match. The CDR3 sequence is 15 residues long. This entry is derived from a study of T cell clonotyping in hematopoietic cell transplantation. In the study overall: Recipients' pretransplant samples followed cytoreduction. Whole-study findings and limits: No sorting was done, leaving CD4 and CD8 contributions mixed. Higher Inverse Simpson Index values in graft donor and pretransplant recipient predicted broader posttransplant TCR diversity. Recipient TCR diversity dropped after transplant; expanded clonotypes rose from day 30 to 180.

The time point denotes: recipient sample about 28 days before transplant, after cytoreduction. V is TRBV5-5 and J is TRBJ2-7; 11 nucleotides line up with TRBD1. The clonotype was recovered from a woman aged 45-65 years with acute myeloid leukemia. Some clones in this sample may be carry-over from other donors' samples. The input for sequencing was peripheral blood mononuclear cells, taken before stem cell transplant. This CDR3 reads CASSSWGGQGVEQYF. The CDR3 nucleotides read TGTGCCAGCAGCTCGTGGGGGGGACAGGGGGTCGAGCAGTACTTC.